The clone carrying this T cell receptor (beta chain) was counted a few times. The authors' processing: Estimated nucleated cell counts came from reference gene primer amplification. Assay used: immunoSEQ multiplex PCR; TCRdb lists only in-frame clones, some missing. V, J and clone size reflect that table, while D and trimming were determined from the DNA. The data show fewer than 250,000 clones, roughly three quarters seen once. Enrollees, about 18 to 95 years old, lived in about two dozen US areas. Cohort placement rested on clinical history that participants reported themselves. These data come from a study of blood T cell repertoires in COVID-19. The origin of this receptor is a woman aged 45-65 years with acute COVID-19. Material for sequencing was PBMCs or T cells enriched from blood (not recorded which).

Here the CDR3 reads CASTTGLYEQYV. CDR3 sequence (DNA): TGTGCCAGCACTACAGGGCTTTACGAGCAGTACGTC. V usage is TRBV28 and J usage is TRBJ2-7, with D possibly matching TRBD1 (6 bases). The CDR3 totals 12 residues. Trimming removed 7 bases from V and 4 bases from J, with 11 bases in between. In germline, CDR1 is MDHEN, CDR2 SYDVKM.